This T cell receptor beta chain was sequenced during a study of T cell repertoires in cytomegalovirus infection (dated by TCRdb to about 2019). For the wider study: Peptide stimulations targeted recently identified HLA-C-restricted CMV epitopes, whose presentation resists viral immunomodulation, together with well-studied HLA-B-restricted epitopes. Donor HLA type was relevant to the analysis, as public TCR beta signatures indicated carriage of CMV infection together with the matching HLA type. General study outcomes and caveats: The ex vivo response was dominated by HLA-C-restricted CMV-specific TCR beta clonotypes, and the single most frequent clonotype in two of eight donors was supplied by these HLA-C-restricted clonotypes. In both this cohort and an independent cohort of under 450 donors, the cumulative frequency of public TCR beta family members distinguished carriers of CMV infection plus the relevant HLA type.

Sequencing relied on an Illumina HiSeq 1500. TCRdb applied fastp at Q25 and MiXCR to the public reads, then kept only in-frame beta chains. All rows with the same CDR3 protein become a single entry with the most common DNA and genes. The sample table records 830,000 or so distinct CDR3 sequences; approximately 32% of these occur just once. The ten largest clones take up about an eighth of the sample. Looking up the germline V gene (reference sequence) yields CDR1 LNHDA and CDR2 SQIVND. The germline V end is reduced by 4 bases and the J end by 8 bases; junction bases left unmatched: 12. Spanning cysteine to phenylalanine, the CDR3 consists of 15 amino acids. The DNA shown is the 45-base CDR3, in frame from base 1. A remark on this clonotype: There is no known antigen for this receptor. Base qualities are not provided; no much larger clone lies one nucleotide away.

Sample treatment or condition, as interpreted from the label and publication: in vitro stimulation with specific CMV peptide epitopes to enrich CMV-specific T cells. Sequenced here: cultured CD8+ T cells from PBMCs, sampled from culture after CMV antigen stimulation. Recombination joined TRBV19 with TRBJ1-2; a stretch of 8 junction bases matches TRBD1. This TCR derives from a human donor in good health (CMV status not recorded). Some clones in this sample may be carry-over from other donors' samples. The DNA reads TGTGCCAGTAGTACTCCACCGACAGGGGACCCCGGCTACACCTTC. The resulting protein is CASSTPPTGDPGYTF.